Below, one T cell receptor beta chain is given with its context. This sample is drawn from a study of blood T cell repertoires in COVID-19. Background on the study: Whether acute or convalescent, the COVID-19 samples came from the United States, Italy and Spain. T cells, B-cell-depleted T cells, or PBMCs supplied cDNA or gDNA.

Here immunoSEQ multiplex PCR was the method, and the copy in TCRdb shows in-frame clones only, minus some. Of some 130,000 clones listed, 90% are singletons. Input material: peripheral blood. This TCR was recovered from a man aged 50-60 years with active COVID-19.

CDR3 region: CASSGETGSGNTIYF. Written as DNA, the CDR3 is TGTGCCAGCAGCGGGGAAACAGGGTCTGGAAACACCATATATTTT. This chain uses TRBV5-4 with TRBJ1-3; tentatively, D is TRBD1 (6 bases). The CDR3 consists of 15 residues. Between the trimmed V and J ends, which lost 4 bases and 1 base, there was a span of 12 bases. The germline CDR1 and CDR2 sequences are SGHNT and YYREEE (reference sequence).